The rows below give T cell receptor beta chains drawn from one sample of a study of early T cells in non-severe SARS-CoV-2 infection. Each CDR3 protein is one row after TCRdb ran MiXCR on the 5' RACE reads. The table records about 83,000 distinct CDR3 sequences, approximately 13% of them present only once. The specimen was whole blood. These receptors were obtained from an adult who was a healthcare worker with PCR-confirmed SARS-CoV-2 infection or an uninfected control (not recorded which). CDR3s include the opening cysteine and the closing phenylalanine or tryptophan. The order of the fields is J gene, V gene, D gene, CDR3 protein. A D gene is named only where the DNA matches it firmly.

>TRBJ2-3|TRBV5-6|NA
CASRTSRARSTDTQYF
>TRBJ2-1|TRBV4-1|TRBD2
CASSPQLLANEQFF
>TRBJ2-1|TRBV3-1|TRBD2
CASSLGTSGSNEQFF
>TRBJ2-7|TRBV6-5|NA
CAVGGPRYEQYF
>TRBJ2-1|TRBV9|TRBD2
CASSVYSGRVYNEQFF
>TRBJ2-5|TRBV7-8|TRBD2
CASSFSSGRLGETQYF
>TRBJ2-1|TRBV6-2/TRBV6-3|TRBD2
CASSQGASGRAINEQFF
>TRBJ2-3|TRBV20-1|TRBD1
CSALSAQGAISQYF
>TRBJ2-1|TRBV29-1|TRBD2
CSVEFPLAGESYNEQFF
>TRBJ1-2|TRBV10-1|NA
CASSNRTGNYGYTF
>TRBJ2-2|TRBV7-2|TRBD1
CASSHLGTGMPQGGELFF
>TRBJ1-1|TRBV18|NA
CASSPPRGVTTEAFF
>TRBJ2-2|TRBV9|NA
CASSQGGTTTGELFF
>TRBJ2-7|TRBV28|TRBD1
CAIRGTGAYEQYF
>TRBJ2-2|TRBV29-1|NA
CSVEGRTGELFF
>TRBJ2-5|TRBV21-1|NA
CASSQRIQETQYF
>TRBJ2-7|TRBV27|NA
CASTLRGGGASYEQYF
>TRBJ2-7|TRBV7-9|NA
CASSSSGSSYEQYF
>TRBJ2-5|TRBV19|NA
CASSLRSEGETQYF
>TRBJ2-7|TRBV4-3|NA
CASSMTQLQIYEQYF
>TRBJ2-7|TRBV19|TRBD2
CVSRGLAGGQASGEQYF
>TRBJ1-2|TRBV5-1|TRBD1
CASSRTGSYGYTF
>TRBJ2-7|TRBV20-1|NA
CSAAQGYEQYF
>TRBJ1-5|TRBV5-6|NA
CASSLWDGNLLQPQHF
>TRBJ2-1|TRBV5-4|NA
CASSLRLGPNNEQFF
>TRBJ2-3|TRBV5-4|NA
CASTPSGTRYGSTDTQYF
>TRBJ2-1|TRBV10-3|TRBD2
CAINPTSGNNEQFF
>TRBJ2-1|TRBV5-1|TRBD2
CASSGPRGTTTYNEQFF
>TRBJ2-4|TRBV5-1|TRBD2
CASSLGTSGSWLAKNIQYF
>TRBJ2-1|TRBV20-1|TRBD2
CSAVLAGWSYNEQFF
>TRBJ1-2|TRBV29-1|NA
CSVGENYGYTF
>TRBJ2-4|TRBV28|NA
CASSTGTAVNIQYF
>TRBJ2-1|TRBV7-8|TRBD2
CASSSSGGSYNEQFF
>TRBJ2-1|TRBV29-1|NA
CSVAGSSYNEQFF
>TRBJ2-5|TRBV7-6|NA
CASSPRQETQYF
>TRBJ1-2|TRBV5-5|NA
CASSLAESDYGYTF
>TRBJ2-3|TRBV20-1|NA
CSANAGASTDTQYF
>TRBJ1-6|TRBV19|TRBD1
CASSTGQGVNSPLHF
>TRBJ1-2|TRBV7-9|TRBD1
CASSLDRDRTNYGYTF
>TRBJ2-7|TRBV6-2/TRBV6-3|TRBD2
CASSPGTTYEQYF
>TRBJ1-2|TRBV19|TRBD1
CASSITTGSGTGSDGYTF
>TRBJ1-1|TRBV20-1|NA
CSARGNRTITEAFF
>TRBJ2-6|TRBV6-6|NA
CASSPPSGANVLTF